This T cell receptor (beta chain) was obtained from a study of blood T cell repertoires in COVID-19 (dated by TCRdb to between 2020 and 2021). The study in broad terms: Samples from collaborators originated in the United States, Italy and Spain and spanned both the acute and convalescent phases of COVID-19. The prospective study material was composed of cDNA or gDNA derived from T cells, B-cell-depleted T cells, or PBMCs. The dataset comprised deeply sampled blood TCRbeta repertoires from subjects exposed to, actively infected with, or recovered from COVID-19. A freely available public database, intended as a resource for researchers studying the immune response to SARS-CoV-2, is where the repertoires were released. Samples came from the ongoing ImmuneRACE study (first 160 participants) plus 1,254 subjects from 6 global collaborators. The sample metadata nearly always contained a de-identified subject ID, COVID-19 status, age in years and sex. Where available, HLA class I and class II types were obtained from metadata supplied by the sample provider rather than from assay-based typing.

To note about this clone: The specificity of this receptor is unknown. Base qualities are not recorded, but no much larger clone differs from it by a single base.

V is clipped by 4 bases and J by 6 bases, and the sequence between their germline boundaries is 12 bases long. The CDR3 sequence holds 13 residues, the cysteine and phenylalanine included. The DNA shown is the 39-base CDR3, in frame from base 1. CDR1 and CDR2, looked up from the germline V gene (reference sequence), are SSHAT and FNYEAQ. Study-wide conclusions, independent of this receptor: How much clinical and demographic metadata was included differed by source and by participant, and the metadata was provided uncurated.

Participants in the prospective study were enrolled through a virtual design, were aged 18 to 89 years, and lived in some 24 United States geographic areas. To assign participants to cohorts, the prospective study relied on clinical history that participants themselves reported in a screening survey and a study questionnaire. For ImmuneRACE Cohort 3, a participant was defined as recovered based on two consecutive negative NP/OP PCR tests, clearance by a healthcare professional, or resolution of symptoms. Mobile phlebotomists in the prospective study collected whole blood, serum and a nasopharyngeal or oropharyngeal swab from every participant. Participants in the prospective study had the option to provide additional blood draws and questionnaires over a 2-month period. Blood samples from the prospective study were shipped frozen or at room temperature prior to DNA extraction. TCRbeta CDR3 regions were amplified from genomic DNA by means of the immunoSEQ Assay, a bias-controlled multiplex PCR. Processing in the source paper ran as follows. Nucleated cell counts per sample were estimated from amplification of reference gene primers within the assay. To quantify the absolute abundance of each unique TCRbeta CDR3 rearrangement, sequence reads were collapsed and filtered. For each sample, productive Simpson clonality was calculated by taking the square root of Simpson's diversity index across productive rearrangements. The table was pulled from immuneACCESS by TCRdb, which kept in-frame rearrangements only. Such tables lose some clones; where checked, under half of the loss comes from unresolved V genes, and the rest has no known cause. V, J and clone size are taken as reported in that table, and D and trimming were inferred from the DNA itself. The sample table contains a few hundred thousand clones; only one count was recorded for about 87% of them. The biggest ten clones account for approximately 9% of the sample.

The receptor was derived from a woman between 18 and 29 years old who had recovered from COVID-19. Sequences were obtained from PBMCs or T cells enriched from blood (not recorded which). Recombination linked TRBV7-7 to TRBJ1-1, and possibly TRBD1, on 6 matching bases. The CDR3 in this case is CASSSLQGSEAFF. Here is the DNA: TGTGCCAGCAGCTCACTACAGGGCTCTGAAGCTTTCTTT. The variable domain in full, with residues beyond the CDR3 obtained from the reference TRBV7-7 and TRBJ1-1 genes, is GAGVSQSPRYKVTKRGQDVTLRCDPISSHATLYWYQQALGQGPEFLTYFNYEAQPDKSGLPSDRFSAERPEGSISTLTIQRTEQRDSAMYRCASSSLQGSEAFFGQGTRLTVV.